The 4 T cell receptor beta chains in this list originate from one sample, sequenced in a study of blood T cells in healthy people across ages. A J-beta primer mix and a sample-barcoded 5' primer were used in a second PCR of about 7 to 12 cycles. TCRdb re-called the 5' RACE reads with MiXCR, one entry per CDR3 protein. The sample shows around 1.1 million distinct CDR3 sequences, roughly two fifths of them seen only once. The sequencing sample was made of blood. Source of these receptors: a man aged 18 to 30 in good health.

The chain links TRBV5-1 to TRBJ2-3; 7 bases agree with TRBD1. The germline V gene encodes CDR1 SGHRS and CDR2 YFSETQ. The V segment lost 4 bases and the J segment 0 bases; nucleotides outside the gene matches: 8. This CDR3 comprises 16 residues. This CDR3 is CASSRAGTDSTDTQYF. In DNA form, the CDR3 reads TGCGCCAGCAGCCGCGCCGGGACAGATAGCACAGATACGCAGTATTTT.

The chain uses TRBV5-6 and TRBJ1-2; the D gene is possibly TRBD1 (5 bases). This CDR3 has 18 residues. V lost 0 bases and J 0 bases, leaving 18 bases between the germline ends. Germline V gene sequence: CDR1 SGHDT, CDR2 YYEEEE. The CDR3 DNA follows: TGTGCCAGCAGCTTGGGTTGGGGCACACAACAAGCTAACTATGGCTACACCTTC. Its translation: CASSLGWGTQQANYGYTF. Full variable domain (rest looked up from reference TRBV5-6 and TRBJ1-2): DAGVTQSPTHLIKTRGQQVTLRCSPKSGHDTVSWYQQALGQGPQFIFQYYEEEERQRGNFPDRFSGHQFPNYSSELNVNALLLGDSALYLCASSLGWGTQQANYGYTFGSGTRLTVV.

This clonotype was counted a few times. The CDR3 reads CASRNSLNTEAFF. The CDR3 DNA sequence: TGTGCCAGCAGGAACAGTCTGAACACTGAAGCTTTCTTT. The chain joins TRBV2 to TRBJ1-1; no reliable D call. Germline V gives CDR1 SNHLY, CDR2 FYNNEI. The CDR3 totals 13 residues. V lost 6 bases and J lost 0, with 8 bases in between.

The table lists this clonotype with a few counts. The chain couples TRBV10-3 to TRBJ2-6; D might be TRBD1 (5 bases). The V end was cut by 2 bases, the J end by 1 base, with 6 bases between. Germline CDR1 and CDR2: ENHRY and SYGVKD. The CDR3 spans 15 residues. The CDR3 region has the DNA TGTGCCATCAGTGAGGACAGATCTGGGGCCAACGTCCTGACTTTC. It codes for CAISEDRSGANVLTF.